This TCR beta chain was profiled in a study of blood T cell repertoires in COVID-19. On the study more broadly: COVID-19 samples, acute and convalescent, were from the United States, Italy and Spain. The analysed material was cDNA or gDNA that came from T cells, B-cell-depleted T cells, or PBMCs.

Germline lookup yields CDR1 SEHNR and CDR2 FQNEAQ (reference sequence). The CDR3 has 16 amino acids. The J segment lost 5 bases and the V segment lost 5 bases, leaving 9 bases of the junction unmatched. In the study's own analysis: Estimation of nucleated cell counts relied on the amplification of reference gene primers. Sequencing used immunoSEQ multiplex PCR; TCRdb keeps in-frame clones, though not all of them. That table supplies the V and J calls and clone size; D and trimming were determined from the DNA. The sample lists 270,000 or so clones, roughly 91% occurring once. The Seattle site enrolled patients during active infection and followed them longitudinally. This clone has more than one count but fewer than ten.

The source of this sequence is a woman aged 30 to 39 with COVID-19, enrolled during active disease. This sequence joins TRBV7-9 and TRBJ2-5, with 12 bases that match TRBD2. The sequencing input was peripheral blood. The CDR3: CASSPGLAGIGETQYF. The CDR3 DNA is TGTGCCAGCAGCCCCGGACTAGCGGGGATAGGGGAGACCCAGTACTTC.